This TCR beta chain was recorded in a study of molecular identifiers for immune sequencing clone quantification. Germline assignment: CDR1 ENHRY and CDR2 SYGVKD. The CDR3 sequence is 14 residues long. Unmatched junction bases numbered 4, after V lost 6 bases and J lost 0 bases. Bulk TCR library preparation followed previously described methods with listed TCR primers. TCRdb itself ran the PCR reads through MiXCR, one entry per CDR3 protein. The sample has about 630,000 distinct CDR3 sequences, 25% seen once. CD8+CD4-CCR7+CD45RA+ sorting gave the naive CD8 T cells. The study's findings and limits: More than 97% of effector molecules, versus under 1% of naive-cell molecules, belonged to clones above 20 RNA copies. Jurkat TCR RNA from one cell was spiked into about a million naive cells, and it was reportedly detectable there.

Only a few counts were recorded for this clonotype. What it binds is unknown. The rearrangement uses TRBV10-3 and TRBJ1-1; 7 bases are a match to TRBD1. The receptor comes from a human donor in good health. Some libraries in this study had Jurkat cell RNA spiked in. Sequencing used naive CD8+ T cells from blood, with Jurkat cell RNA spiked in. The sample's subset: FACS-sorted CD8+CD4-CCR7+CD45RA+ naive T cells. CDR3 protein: CAIREQGMNTEAFF. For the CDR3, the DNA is TGTGCCATCAGGGAACAGGGGATGAACACTGAAGCTTTCTTT.